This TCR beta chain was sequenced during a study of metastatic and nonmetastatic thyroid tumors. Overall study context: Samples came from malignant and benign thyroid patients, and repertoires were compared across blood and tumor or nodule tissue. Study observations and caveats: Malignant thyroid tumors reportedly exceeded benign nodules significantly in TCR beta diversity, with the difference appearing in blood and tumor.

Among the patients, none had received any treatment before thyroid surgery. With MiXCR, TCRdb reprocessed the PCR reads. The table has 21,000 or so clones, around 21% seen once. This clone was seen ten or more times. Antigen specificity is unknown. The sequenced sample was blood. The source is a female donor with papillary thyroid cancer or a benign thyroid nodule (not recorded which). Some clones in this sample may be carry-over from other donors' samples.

The DNA of the CDR3 is TGTGCCAGTAGTGATGTCGGGACAAAGACTTTCTTT. Encoded protein: CASSDVGTKTFF. V usage is TRBV19 and J usage is TRBJ1-1, with D tentatively TRBD1 (6 bases). Germline V gene sequence: CDR1 LNHDA, CDR2 SQIVND (reference sequence). CDR3 length equals 12 residues. The V and J ends lost 5 bases and 12 bases respectively, with 16 bases between them.